Below are 27 T cell receptor beta chains sequenced from a single sample in a study of blood T cell repertoires in COVID-19. Sequencing was performed with immunoSEQ multiplex PCR; in TCRdb, only in-frame clones are kept and a portion is missing. The data contain 50,000 to 60,000 clones, approximately 86% of them singletons. What was sequenced was peripheral blood. The source is a human donor with active COVID-19. The donor label of this sample is uncertain.

There are a few counts of this clone. The chain employs TRBV27 and TRBJ1-1, with a weak D call TRBD1 (5 bases). The CDR3 sequence is 14 residues long. Germline CDR1 reads MNHEY; CDR2 reads SMNVEV (reference sequence). The V gene lost 5 bases and the J gene lost 0 bases, with 10 bases spanning the gap. Written as DNA, the CDR3 is TGTGCCAGCAGTCCCCGGGACTTGAACACTGAAGCTTTCTTT. Protein: CASSPRDLNTEAFF.

The chain links TRBV6-6 to TRBJ1-3; D not resolved. The germline V and J ends were trimmed by 0 bases and 0 bases, with 9 bases remaining between them. Germline CDR1 and CDR2: MNHNY and SVGAGI (reference sequence). The CDR3 length is 16 residues. CDR3 DNA sequence: TGTGCCAGCAGTTACTCCGAGGGCCGCTCTGGAAACACCATATATTTT. This translates into CASSYSEGRSGNTIYF.

V and J are TRBV3-1 (or the pseudogene TRBV3-2) and TRBJ1-3; D gene uncertain. This CDR3 has 19 amino acids. V was clipped by 4 bases and J by 2 bases, with 24 bases between them. CDR1 and CDR2 (germline): LGHDT, YNNKEL (reference sequence). In DNA form, the CDR3 reads TGTGCCAGCAGCCCCAGGCCGCCGCCAAGAGGGAAGCCTGGAAACACCATATATTTT. Its translation: CASSPRPPPRGKPGNTIYF.

The chain recombines TRBV3-1 (or the pseudogene TRBV3-2) with TRBJ1-6; D not certain. V was clipped by 1 base and J by 6 bases, with 10 bases between them. This CDR3 comprises 15 residues. CDR1 and CDR2 from the germline V gene are LGHDT and YNNKEL (reference sequence). The CDR3 reads CASSQGAGFNSPLHF. The CDR3, as DNA: TGTGCCAGCAGCCAAGGGGCGGGGTTTAATTCACCCCTCCACTTT.

This chain links TRBV14 with TRBJ2-2; D gene ambiguous. The CDR3 is made up of 13 amino acids. Deletions cut 4 bases from V and 5 bases from J, with 8 bases between. The V gene's germline CDR1 is SGHDN and CDR2 FVKESK. The CDR3 DNA follows: TGTGCCAGCAGCCCCATGTTGACCGGGGAGCTGTTTTTT. Protein sequence: CASSPMLTGELFF.

V gene TRBV18 combines with J gene TRBJ2-7; 9 bases align to TRBD1. The length of the CDR3 is 14 residues. Germline CDR1 KGHSH, CDR2 LQKENI. V gave up 6 bases and J gave up 6 bases; unmatched junction bases: 9. The DNA for the CDR3 is TGTGCCAGCTCTCGGACAGGGGCCGGTAGCGAGCAGTACTTC. Amino acids: CASSRTGAGSEQYF.

V gene TRBV7-3 combines with J gene TRBJ2-1, with 7 bases that match TRBD2. The junction had 10 bases not matched to a gene; V was cut back by 3 bases and J by 8 bases. CDR3 length: 15 amino acids. Germline lookup yields CDR1 SGHTA and CDR2 FQGTGA. The CDR3 is CASSFRGREVDEQFF. The CDR3 coding sequence is TGTGCCAGCAGCTTCCGGGGGAGGGAGGTAGATGAGCAGTTCTTC.

The chain has TRBV7-2 and TRBJ1-2; 10 bases fit TRBD1. The CDR3 consists of 15 residues. From germline, CDR1 is SGHTA and CDR2 FQGNSA. The V and J ends lost 4 bases and 4 bases, in that order; junction bases with no gene match: 6. The CDR3 sequence: CASSWTGGGSYGYTF. As DNA, the CDR3 is TGTGCCAGCAGCTGGACAGGGGGAGGTAGCTATGGCTACACCTTC. The variable domain in full, completed from reference TRBV7-2 and TRBJ1-2, reads GAGVSQSPSNKVTEKGKDVELRCDPISGHTALYWYRQSLGQGLEFLIYFQGNSAPDKSGLPSDRFSAERTGGSVSTLTIQRTQQEDSAVYLCASSWTGGGSYGYTFGSGTRLTVV.

The rearrangement joins TRBV5-4 to TRBJ1-1, with 8 bases aligning to TRBD1. The CDR3 is 13 residues long. Germline V gene data show CDR1 as SGHNT and CDR2 as YYREEE (reference sequence). The V segment lost 4 bases and the J segment 4 bases; nucleotides outside the gene matches: 3. The CDR3: CASSLTGGTEAFF. The CDR3, as DNA: TGTGCCAGCAGCCTTACAGGGGGCACTGAAGCTTTCTTT.

V gene TRBV5-1 combines with J gene TRBJ2-1, with 16 bases that match TRBD2. Germline lookup yields CDR1 SGHRS and CDR2 YFSETQ. After removal of 4 bases from V and 4 bases from J, the junction contained 2 bases not matched to a gene. This CDR3 has 16 amino acids. The CDR3: CASSPGLAGGYNEQFF. The CDR3 DNA reads TGCGCCAGCAGCCCGGGACTAGCGGGGGGGTACAATGAGCAGTTCTTC.

The chain is built from TRBV5-1 and TRBJ1-2; 8 bases are a match to TRBD1. Germline loops: CDR1 SGHRS, CDR2 YFSETQ. V shed 3 bases and J 4 bases; nucleotides not matched to a gene: 8. CDR3 length: 15 amino acids. The chain's CDR3 is CASSSGQGEGYGYTF. CDR3 nucleotide sequence: TGCGCCAGCAGCTCAGGACAGGGCGAGGGCTATGGCTACACCTTC.

This chain joins TRBV4-3 and TRBJ2-6; 8 bases map to TRBD1. CDR3 length: 21 amino acids. Losses at the gene ends were 0 bases for V and 0 bases for J; bases not matched to a gene: 13. From germline, CDR1 is LGHNA and CDR2 YSLEER. This CDR3 is CASSQERSRGPYYSGANVLTF. Here the CDR3 DNA reads TGCGCCAGCAGCCAAGAAAGAAGCAGGGGGCCATATTACTCTGGGGCCAACGTCCTGACTTTC.

This chain joins TRBV5-5 and TRBJ2-2; possible D gene TRBD2, 6 bases. The CDR3 covers 16 residues. V gave up 0 bases and J gave up 7 bases, with 16 bases separating them. CDR1 is SGHKS, CDR2 YYEKEE, per germline (reference sequence). CDR3 DNA: TGTGCCAGCAGCTTGGCCGCGGGGCAGGGTGACGGGGAGCTGTTTTTT. The encoded protein is CASSLAAGQGDGELFF.

The rearrangement uses TRBV7-3 and TRBJ1-1; a possible D gene is TRBD1 (6 bases). This CDR3 is built from 13 residues. Germline V gene data show CDR1 as SGHTA and CDR2 as FQGTGA. V was clipped by 5 bases and J by 1 base, with 8 bases between them. CDR3 nucleotide sequence: TGTGCCAGCAGCCGAGGGGGGAACACTGAAGCTTTCTTT. Amino acid sequence: CASSRGGNTEAFF.

The chain recombines TRBV19 with TRBJ1-4, with a possible D match to TRBD1 (6 bases). CDR3 size: 15 residues. Trimming pared 7 bases from V and 3 bases from J, leaving 15 bases between. Germline V gene lookup returns CDR1 LNHDA and CDR2 SQIVND (reference sequence). In DNA, the CDR3 is TGTGCCAGTACCGTCTCAGGGGTTTCTAATGAAAAACTGTTTTTT. Amino acid sequence: CASTVSGVSNEKLFF.

In nucleotides, the CDR3 is TGCAGCGCCCGGGAGGGGAAGAAGAACACCGGGGAGCTGTTTTTT. Its protein is CSAREGKKNTGELFF. The rearrangement uses TRBV29-1 and TRBJ2-2; 8 bases match TRBD2. Trimming removed 7 bases from V and 1 base from J; junction bases left unmatched: 8. This CDR3 contains 15 residues. Germline CDR1 SQVTM, CDR2 ANQGSEA.

This clone appeared a single time. The chain joins TRBV28 to TRBJ2-2; a weak D match, TRBD1 (6 bases). Looked up from germline, CDR1 is MDHEN and CDR2 is SYDVKM. This CDR3 is built from 15 residues. The germline V and J ends were trimmed by 3 bases and 5 bases, with 13 bases remaining between them. Written as DNA, the CDR3 is TGTGCCAGCAGTTTCCCGGGACACCCGACCGGGGAGCTGTTTTTT. It is translated as CASSFPGHPTGELFF.

V gene TRBV18 combines with J gene TRBJ2-7, with TRBD2 identical over 7 bases. The CDR3 is made up of 13 amino acids. Per the germline V gene, CDR1 is KGHSH and CDR2 is LQKENI. V trimming: 6 bases; J trimming: 6 bases; junction bases outside the gene matches: 8. In DNA, the CDR3 is TGTGCCAGCTCTCAGGCGGGAGAAGTCGAGCAGTACTTC. The encoded protein is CASSQAGEVEQYF.

The chain is built from TRBV19 and TRBJ2-5; 9 nucleotides match TRBD2. The CDR3 sequence is 14 residues long. CDR1 and CDR2 from the germline V gene are LNHDA and SQIVND (reference sequence). V shed 7 bases and J 4 bases; nucleotides not matched to a gene: 7. Here the CDR3 reads CASTVAGVGETQYF. The CDR3 coding sequence is TGTGCCAGTACTGTAGCGGGAGTCGGAGAGACCCAGTACTTC.

The rearrangement uses TRBV19 and TRBJ1-2; TRBD1 matches 11 bases. The junction had 9 bases not matched to a gene; V was cut back by 7 bases and J by 5 bases. This CDR3 comprises 15 residues. Germline CDR1 reads LNHDA; CDR2 reads SQIVND (reference sequence). CDR3 DNA sequence: TGTGCCAGTACCCCGGACAGGGGGCGCCGGTATGGCTACACCTTC. Residues: CASTPDRGRRYGYTF.

This clone is medium-sized (0.01 to 0.1%) in the sample. The chain carries TRBV5-4 and TRBJ1-2; 7 bases match TRBD1. V lost 5 bases to trimming and J lost 3 bases; unmatched junction nucleotides: 7. Germline loops: CDR1 SGHNT, CDR2 YYREEE (reference sequence). The CDR3 is 14 residues long. The CDR3 bases are TGTGCCAGCAGTTTGACCAGGGGGGACTATGGCTACACCTTC. Protein product: CASSLTRGDYGYTF.

The rearrangement links TRBV10-3 to TRBJ2-6, with 9 bases matching TRBD1. CDR1 is ENHRY and CDR2 is SYGVKD in the germline V gene. The CDR3 consists of 16 residues. The V and J ends lost 7 bases and 1 base, in that order; junction bases with no gene match: 5. CDR3 in amino acids: CAINPGTGSGANVLTF. The DNA of the CDR3 is TGTGCCATCAACCCGGGGACAGGGTCTGGGGCCAACGTCCTGACTTTC.

The chain employs TRBV19 and TRBJ1-5; 7 nucleotides align to TRBD1. The V segment lost 6 bases and the J segment 6 bases; nucleotides outside the gene matches: 11. This CDR3 is 15 amino acids long. Germline CDR1 reads LNHDA; CDR2 reads SQIVND (reference sequence). CDR3 residues: CASRTGGGRGQPQHF. The CDR3 nucleotides are TGTGCCAGTAGGACGGGAGGGGGCAGAGGTCAGCCCCAGCATTTT. Supplemented by reference TRBV19 and TRBJ1-5, the full variable domain reads DGGITQSPKYLFRKEGQNVTLSCEQNLNHDAMYWYRQDPGQGLRLIYYSQIVNDFQKGDIAEGYSVSREKKESFPLTVTSAQKNPTAFYLCASRTGGGRGQPQHFGDGTRLSIL.

The V call is TRBV13, the J call TRBJ2-5, with a tentative D call TRBD2 (6 bases). The V gene lost 5 bases and the J gene lost 1 base, with 11 bases spanning the gap. Per the germline V gene, CDR1 is PRHDT and CDR2 is FYEKMQ (reference sequence). The CDR3 length is 14 residues. CDR3 nucleotide sequence: TGTGCCAGCAGCCCTACTAGCTCCCAAGAGACCCAGTACTTC. This encodes CASSPTSSQETQYF.

This clone was seen once. V is TRBV4-2 and J is TRBJ2-5; 11 nucleotides match TRBD2. This CDR3 is built from 16 residues. In germline, CDR1 is LGHNA, CDR2 YNFKEQ. The V gene end was trimmed by 1 base and the J gene end by 3 bases; junction bases not matched to a gene: 4. CDR3: CASSQGLAGGEETQYF. As DNA, the CDR3 is TGTGCCAGCAGCCAAGGGCTAGCGGGGGGTGAAGAGACCCAGTACTTC.

The chain combines TRBV5-1 with TRBJ2-5; D might be TRBD1 (6 bases). Germline V lookup: CDR1 SGHRS, CDR2 YFSETQ. The CDR3 consists of 13 residues. V was cut by 0 bases and J by 5 bases, with 8 bases left in between. CDR3 region: CASSLDRVETQYF. CDR3 DNA sequence: TGCGCCAGCAGCTTGGACAGGGTTGAGACCCAGTACTTC. The complete variable domain, with remaining parts taken from reference TRBV5-1 and TRBJ2-5, reads KAGVTQTPRYLIKTRGQQVTLSCSPISGHRSVSWYQQTPGQGLQFLFEYFSETQRNKGNFPGRFSGRQFSNSRSEMNVSTLELGDSALYLCASSLDRVETQYFGPGTRLLVL.

The chain combines TRBV5-1 with TRBJ1-6; TRBD1 is a possible D gene (6 bases). The V gene lost 2 bases and the J gene lost 10 bases, with 19 bases spanning the gap. This CDR3 region has 16 residues. The germline CDR1 and CDR2 sequences are SGHRS and YFSETQ. The CDR3 is CASSFGTRGIGSPLHF. In nucleotides, the CDR3 is TGCGCCAGCAGCTTCGGGACCAGGGGAATAGGCTCACCCCTCCACTTT.